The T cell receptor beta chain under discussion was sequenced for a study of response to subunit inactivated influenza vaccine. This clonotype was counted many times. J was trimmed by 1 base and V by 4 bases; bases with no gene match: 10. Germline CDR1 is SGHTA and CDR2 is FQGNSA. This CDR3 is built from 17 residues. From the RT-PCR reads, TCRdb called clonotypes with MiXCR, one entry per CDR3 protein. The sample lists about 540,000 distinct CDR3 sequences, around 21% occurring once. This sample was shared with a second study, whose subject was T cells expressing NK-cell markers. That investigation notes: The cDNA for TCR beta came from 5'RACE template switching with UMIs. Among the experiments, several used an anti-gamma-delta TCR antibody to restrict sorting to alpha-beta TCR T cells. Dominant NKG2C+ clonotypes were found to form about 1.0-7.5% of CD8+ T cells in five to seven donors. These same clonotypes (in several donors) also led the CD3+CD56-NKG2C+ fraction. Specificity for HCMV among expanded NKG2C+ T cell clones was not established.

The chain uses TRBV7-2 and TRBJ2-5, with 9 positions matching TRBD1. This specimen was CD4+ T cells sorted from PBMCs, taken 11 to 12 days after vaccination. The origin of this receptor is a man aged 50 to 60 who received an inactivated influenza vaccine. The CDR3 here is CASSSGQGVWGQETQYF. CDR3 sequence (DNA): TGTGCCAGCAGCTCGGGACAGGGAGTATGGGGCCAAGAGACCCAGTACTTC. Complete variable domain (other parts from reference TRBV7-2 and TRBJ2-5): GAGVSQSPSNKVTEKGKDVELRCDPISGHTALYWYRQSLGQGLEFLIYFQGNSAPDKSGLPSDRFSAERTGGSVSTLTIQRTQQEDSAVYLCASSSGQGVWGQETQYFGPGTRLLVL.